This entry lists 22 T cell receptor beta chains sequenced from one sample in a study of blood T cells in healthy people across ages. Together with a sample-barcoded 5' primer, a J-beta primer mix was included in a second PCR lasting 7 to 11 cycles. TCRdb recomputed calls from the 5' RACE reads with MiXCR, one row per CDR3 protein. Of 1.5 million to 1.8 million distinct CDR3 sequences listed, 40% to 45% were seen once; the top ten hold approximately 4%. Sequencing was performed on blood. The receptors were gathered from a young woman in good health.

The rearrangement joins TRBV20-1 to TRBJ2-3; D gene ambiguous. The CDR3 is 13 residues long. The V and J ends lost 7 bases and 2 bases respectively, with 13 bases between them. Germline CDR1 reads DFQATT; CDR2 reads SNEGSKA (reference sequence). The CDR3 is CSESSSNTDTQYF. CDR3 DNA sequence: TGCAGTGAATCGAGCTCTAACACAGATACGCAGTATTTT.

The V gene is TRBV27, the J gene TRBJ2-1, with 11 bases matching TRBD2. Germline V CDR1 and CDR2: MNHEY, SMNVEV (reference sequence). CDR3 length equals 15 residues. V was pared by 6 bases and J by 7 bases, with 8 bases of the junction left unmatched. As DNA, the CDR3 is TGTGCCAGCAGCCGTCTAGCGGGGGGCTGGAATGAGCAGTTCTTC. Residues: CASSRLAGGWNEQFF.

V gene TRBV28 combines with J gene TRBJ2-3, with TRBD2 matching over 9 bases. The CDR3 consists of 16 residues. V lost 7 bases and J lost 6; bases outside the gene matches: 14. From germline, CDR1 is MDHEN and CDR2 SYDVKM. Here the CDR3 DNA reads TGTGCCAGCACCTTGTGGCTAGCGGGGACCCGGGATACGCAGTATTTT. The encoded protein is CASTLWLAGTRDTQYF.

The chain has TRBV7-2 and TRBJ2-5; D is perhaps TRBD2 (6 bases). This CDR3 spans 14 amino acids. Per the germline V gene, CDR1 is SGHTA and CDR2 is FQGNSA. V was trimmed by 5 bases and J by 10 bases, leaving 20 bases between them. The CDR3 region is CASSVNRGKEVQYF. CDR3 DNA: TGTGCCAGCAGCGTAAATCGGGGGAAGGAGGTCCAGTACTTC. The full variable domain, in which reference TRBV7-2 and TRBJ2-5 provide the parts outside the CDR3, is GAGVSQSPSNKVTEKGKDVELRCDPISGHTALYWYRQSLGQGLEFLIYFQGNSAPDKSGLPSDRFSAERTGGSVSTLTIQRTQQEDSAVYLCASSVNRGKEVQYFGPGTRLLVL.

The chain combines TRBV25-1 with TRBJ2-5; a weak D match, TRBD1 (6 bases). Germline V lookup: CDR1 MGHDK, CDR2 SYGVNS. The length of the CDR3 is 14 residues. Trimming took 1 base from V and 7 from J, leaving 13 bases between them. DNA for the CDR3: TGTGCCAGCAGTGAATCTTGGCCAGGGGTGACCCAGTACTTC. It codes for CASSESWPGVTQYF.

Concerning this clonotype itself: A much larger clone differs from this one at a single base, so this may be a read error. The V and J genes are TRBV5-1 and TRBJ1-1; D is undetermined. Looked up from germline, CDR1 is SGHRS and CDR2 is YFSETQ. This CDR3 contains 14 residues. CDR3 sequence: CASSLGAGNTGAFF. The CDR3 DNA is TGCGCCAGCAGCTTGGGAGCTGGGAACACTGGAGCTTTCTTT.

The chain combines TRBV3-1 with TRBJ2-7, with TRBD1 identical over 8 bases. The CDR3 loop spans 16 amino acids. CDR1 LGHDT and CDR2 YNNKEL come from the germline V gene (reference sequence). J gave up 5 bases and V 3 bases, and 12 bases lay outside the gene matches. CDR3 sequence: CASSHQPGQGSNEQYF. The CDR3 region has the DNA TGTGCCAGCAGCCACCAGCCCGGACAGGGTTCCAACGAGCAGTACTTC.

This chain joins TRBV27 and TRBJ2-1, with D hard to call. The germline V and J ends were trimmed by 8 bases and 3 bases, with 14 bases remaining between them. The CDR3 loop spans 14 amino acids. Germline loops: CDR1 MNHEY, CDR2 SMNVEV (reference sequence). The CDR3 sequence is CASRPLEIYNEQFF. In DNA form, the CDR3 reads TGTGCCAGCCGGCCTCTAGAGATCTACAATGAGCAGTTCTTC.

V usage is TRBV7-9 and J usage is TRBJ1-1; the match to TRBD1 covers 8 bases. The CDR3 is 16 residues long. Losses at the gene ends were 1 base for V and 5 bases for J; bases not matched to a gene: 9. CDR1 and CDR2 from the germline V gene are SEHNR and FQNEAQ (reference sequence). In DNA, the CDR3 is TGTGCCAGCAGCTTAGATGGAGCAGGGGGCTGGACTGAAGCTTTCTTT. Amino acids: CASSLDGAGGWTEAFF.

This clonotype came up a few times. This chain links TRBV11-2 with TRBJ2-4; unclear D gene. V lost 6 bases, J lost 9 bases, and 21 bases lay in between. The length of the CDR3 is 15 residues. Germline V gene lookup returns CDR1 SGHAT and CDR2 FQNNGV. As DNA, the CDR3 is TGTGCCAGCAGTTCGACCGTGGGGTTGCGGAGCATTCAGTACTTC. Translation gives CASSSTVGLRSIQYF.

The chain has TRBV5-1 and TRBJ1-2, with 7 bases fitting TRBD1. The CDR3 is made up of 13 amino acids. Germline lookup yields CDR1 SGHRS and CDR2 YFSETQ. V gave up 4 bases and J gave up 8 bases; unmatched junction bases: 8. The CDR3 DNA reads as TGCGCCAGCAGCCGCCGGGACAGAGGCGGCTACACCTTC. It codes for CASSRRDRGGYTF.

In its sample, this clonotype was seen once. Just one base apart from a much larger clone, this may be a read error. V gene TRBV12-3 or TRBV12-4 combines with J gene TRBJ1-2; a weak D match, TRBD1 (5 bases). The germline V and J ends were trimmed by 6 bases and 3 bases, with 17 bases remaining between them. This CDR3 spans 15 amino acids. The CDR3 sequence: CASSPAGTIDYGYTF. CDR3 DNA: TGTGCCAGCAGCCCCGCGGGGACTATTGACTATGGCTACACCTTC.

The V gene is TRBV12-3 or TRBV12-4, the J gene TRBJ2-6, with D perhaps being TRBD1 or TRBD2 (5 bases each). With 11 bases removed from V and 0 bases from J, the gap between germline ends came to 14 bases. The CDR3 totals 15 residues. CDR3 sequence (DNA): TGTGCCGTAGGGACGCCTAGCTCTGGGGCCAACGTCCTGACTTTC. Protein sequence: CAVGTPSSGANVLTF.

The chain employs TRBV20-1 and TRBJ2-1; 8 bases match TRBD2. The CDR3 extends over 15 amino acids. Germline V lookup: CDR1 DFQATT, CDR2 SNEGSKA (reference sequence). With V trimmed by 1 base and J by 7 bases, 9 bases remained unmatched. CDR3 protein: CSARVPGGAANEQFF. CDR3 nucleotides: TGCAGTGCTAGAGTACCCGGGGGGGCTGCGAATGAGCAGTTCTTC.

Many counts were recorded for this clonotype. J is TRBJ2-6 and V is TRBV20-1, with unresolved D. The CDR3 extends over 14 amino acids. Germline CDR1 DFQATT, CDR2 SNEGSKA (reference sequence). V shed 3 bases and J shed 0 bases, with 6 bases lying between them. CDR3 in amino acids: CSASWGSGANVLTF. As DNA, the CDR3 is TGCAGTGCTAGTTGGGGCTCTGGGGCCAACGTCCTGACTTTC.

Comments on this clonotype: Being one base from a much bigger clone, this may be a read error. This rearrangement joins TRBV29-1 to TRBJ2-1, with a weak D call TRBD2 (6 bases). Near its end, the DNA agrees better with TRBJ2-7, so the J call may be wrong. CDR1 and CDR2 (germline): SQVTM, ANQGSEA. The CDR3 consists of 13 residues. CDR3 loop: CSVARDSYNEQYF. The CDR3 nucleotides read TGCAGCGTTGCCCGGGACTCCTACAATGAGCAGTACTTC.

This clonotype was observed a few times. V and J are TRBV4-1 and TRBJ1-2, with D unclear. Germline-derived CDR1 and CDR2 are MGHRA and YSYEKL. This CDR3 comprises 15 residues. Deletions cut 1 base from V and 0 bases from J, with 9 bases between. CDR3 nucleotide sequence: TGCGCCAGCAGCCAAGGCTCTGGGCCTAACTATGGCTACACCTTC. Translating it yields CASSQGSGPNYGYTF.

The V and J genes are TRBV20-1 and TRBJ1-2; D not resolved. Germline V gene lookup returns CDR1 DFQATT and CDR2 SNEGSKA (reference sequence). CDR3 length equals 10 residues. This CDR3 reads CRAWRGGYTF. CDR3 DNA sequence: TGCAGGGCTTGGCGGGGTGGCTACACCTTC.

The chain couples TRBV29-1 to TRBJ2-7, with D perhaps assigned TRBD1 or TRBD2 (5 bases each). The length of the CDR3 is 13 residues. Trimming took off 5 bases at V and 0 bases at J, with 11 bases between the two ends. Germline CDR1 is SQVTM and CDR2 is ANQGSEA. In DNA, the CDR3 is TGCAGCGTTCTGTGGGGGTACTCCTACGAGCAGTACTTC. As protein: CSVLWGYSYEQYF.

V is TRBV4-1 and J is TRBJ2-5; the match to TRBD2 covers 9 bases. V trimming: 1 base; J trimming: 11 bases; junction bases outside the gene matches: 17. The germline V gene has CDR1 MGHRA and CDR2 YSYEKL. The CDR3 extends over 17 amino acids. The CDR3 region is CASSQAQRGARVDEQYF. Here the CDR3 DNA reads TGCGCCAGCAGCCAAGCTCAGCGGGGGGCCCGGGTTGATGAGCAGTACTTC.

This clonotype has at least ten counts. The chain recombines TRBV4-3 with TRBJ2-1; D is undetermined. This CDR3 spans 16 amino acids. V lost 0 bases and J lost 0, with 9 bases in between. CDR1 is LGHNA and CDR2 is YSLEER in the germline V gene. The CDR3 here is CASSQEQPPSYNEQFF. Here the CDR3 DNA reads TGCGCCAGCAGCCAAGAACAACCCCCCTCCTACAATGAGCAGTTCTTC.

The rearrangement links TRBV28 to TRBJ1-5; 10 nucleotides agree with TRBD1. Germline V gives CDR1 MDHEN, CDR2 SYDVKM. The length of the CDR3 is 13 residues. V was clipped by 6 bases and J by 7 bases; unmatched bases: 3. The CDR3 nucleotides read TGTGCCAGCAGCAGACAGGGGGCCCAGCCCCAGCATTTT. Protein sequence: CASSRQGAQPQHF.